The next 10 T cell receptor beta chains were all read from a single sample in a study of OX40 agonist ivuxolimab in advanced cancers. Produced via immunoSEQ multiplex PCR; TCRdb's table is partial and in-frame only. The table records about 19,000 clones, over 80% of them present only once. The specimen was CD4+ or CD8+ T cells sorted from blood, collected in a trial of the OX40 agonist ivuxolimab. The source is an adult with an advanced solid tumor such as melanoma, head and neck, liver or kidney cancer.

This chain links TRBV28 with TRBJ1-2; 8 positions match TRBD1. The ends lost 2 bases at V and 0 bases at J; junction bases unmatched: 8. Germline V CDR1 and CDR2: MDHEN, SYDVKM. CDR3 length: 17 residues. The CDR3 is CASSLLGQGPSNYGYTF. Written as DNA, the CDR3 is TGTGCCAGCAGTTTACTAGGACAGGGCCCCTCTAACTATGGCTACACCTTC.

This clone was observed a few times. The chain uses TRBV2 and TRBJ1-2; D may be TRBD1 (5 bases). Germline CDR1 SNHLY, CDR2 FYNNEI. This CDR3 is built from 11 residues. V was shortened by 6 bases and J by 8 bases, with 10 bases between the two germline ends. The DNA for the CDR3 is TGTGCCAGCAGGGTCGGGACGGGCTACACCTTC. It codes for CASRVGTGYTF.

This clone was seen once. This chain uses TRBV27 with TRBJ1-1; D remains unclear. Germline V gene lookup returns CDR1 MNHEY and CDR2 SMNVEV (reference sequence). The CDR3 is 14 residues long. V was pared by 2 bases and J by 9 bases, with 16 bases between. The CDR3 sequence: CASSLGSSTAQAFF. The CDR3 region has the DNA TGTGCCAGCAGTTTAGGGTCCTCCACGGCCCAAGCTTTCTTT.

This clone occurred once. The chain combines TRBV4-2 with TRBJ2-2, with 12 positions matching TRBD2. The CDR3 totals 17 residues. The J segment lost 2 bases and the V segment lost 2 bases, leaving 3 bases of the junction unmatched. The germline V gene has CDR1 LGHNA and CDR2 YNFKEQ. Here the CDR3 reads CASSQLAGGHNTGELFF. CDR3 DNA sequence: TGTGCCAGCAGCCAACTAGCGGGGGGGCATAACACCGGGGAGCTGTTTTTT.

This clone has more than one count but fewer than ten. The genes are TRBV5-8 and TRBJ2-3; 9 bases map to TRBD2. Germline values: CDR1 SGHTS, CDR2 YDEGEE. V trimming: 9 bases; J trimming: 1 base; junction bases outside the gene matches: 12. The CDR3 spans 16 residues. The chain's CDR3 is CATDTPSGAGTDTQYF. CDR3 DNA: TGTGCCACTGATACACCTAGCGGGGCAGGCACAGATACGCAGTATTTT. Variable domain in full (rest from reference TRBV5-8 and TRBJ2-3): EAGVTQSPTHLIKTRGQQATLRCSPISGHTSVYWYQQALGLGLQFLLWYDEGEERNRGNFPPRFSGRQFPNYSSELNVNALELEDSALYLCATDTPSGAGTDTQYFGPGTRLTVL.

CDR3: CASSTGNLERSETQYF. DNA for the CDR3: TGTGCCAGCAGCACCGGGAACCTCGAGCGGTCGGAGACCCAGTACTTC. This chain joins TRBV9 and TRBJ2-5; perhaps TRBD2 as D (5 bases). Germline V lookup: CDR1 SGDLS, CDR2 YYNGEE. The CDR3 consists of 16 residues. Trimming cost V 4 bases and J 5 bases, with 21 bases left between them.

This rearrangement joins TRBV5-6 to TRBJ2-5, with D hard to call. There are 13 residues in the CDR3. The germline CDR1 and CDR2 sequences are SGHDT and YYEEEE. Trimming left V 3 bases short and J 4 bases short, with 10 bases between. CDR3 DNA sequence: TGTGCCAGCAGCTACGGATCCGGAGAGACCCAGTACTTC. Amino acids: CASSYGSGETQYF.

This chain connects TRBV9 to TRBJ2-2; no definite D call. The V gene's germline CDR1 is SGDLS and CDR2 YYNGEE. Deletions cut 4 bases from V and 0 bases from J, with 13 bases between. CDR3 length equals 16 residues. The CDR3 DNA sequence: TGTGCCAGCAGCCTCGACCCTACTTCGAACACCGGGGAGCTGTTTTTT. It specifies CASSLDPTSNTGELFF.

The V gene is TRBV2, the J gene TRBJ1-5; 9 nucleotides line up with TRBD1. This CDR3 has 14 residues. CDR1 is SNHLY, CDR2 FYNNEI, per germline. V lost 6 bases and J lost 10; bases outside the gene matches: 10. CDR3 sequence reads: CASRVDRGMSPQHF. In DNA, the CDR3 is TGTGCCAGCAGGGTGGACAGGGGAATGAGTCCCCAGCATTTT. Full variable domain (missing parts from reference TRBV2 and TRBJ1-5): EPEVTQTPSHQVTQMGQEVILRCVPISNHLYFYWYRQILGQKVEFLVSFYNNEISEKSEIFDDQFSVERPDGSNFTLKIRSTKLEDSAMYFCASRVDRGMSPQHFGDGTRLSIL.

This rearrangement joins TRBV7-9 to TRBJ2-1; D is tentatively TRBD1 or TRBD2 (5 bases each). V was pared by 8 bases and J by 10 bases, with 12 bases between. CDR3 length equals 11 residues. CDR1 and CDR2 (germline): SEHNR, FQNEAQ (reference sequence). CDR3 coding DNA: TGTGCCAGCGGGGGAATGGGGGAGCAGTTCTTC. Translation: CASGGMGEQFF. The full variable domain, in which reference TRBV7-9 and TRBJ2-1 provide the parts outside the CDR3, is DTGVSQNPRHKITKRGQNVTFRCDPISEHNRLYWYRQTLGQGPEFLTYFQNEAQLEKSRLLSDRFSAERPKGSFSTLEIQRTEQGDSAMYLCASGGMGEQFFGPGTRLTVL.